This TCR beta chain was found in a study of blood T cell repertoires in COVID-19. Whole-study context: The samples span acute and convalescent COVID-19 from the United States, Italy and Spain. Nucleic acid was either cDNA or gDNA, and it came from T cells, B-cell-depleted T cells, or PBMCs.

This CDR3 is 13 amino acids long. V dropped 5 bases and J dropped 6 bases, with 13 bases sitting between them. The germline gives CDR1 LNHDA, CDR2 SQIVND (reference sequence). This clone has just one count. In the authors' workflow: Amplification from reference gene primers served as the basis for estimated nucleated cell counts. Profiling relied on immunoSEQ multiplex PCR, and the TCRdb table lists in-frame clones only, not all of them. The DNA gave D and trimming, while V, J and clone size come from that table. The sample carries roughly 75,000 clones, 86% recorded once. This receptor was taken from a man older than 75 in a cohort sampled during active COVID-19. The V gene is TRBV19, the J gene TRBJ1-2, with D maybe TRBD1 (6 bases). Source material: peripheral blood. CDR3 DNA: TGTGCCAGTAGTGGAGACAGGTGGCATGGCTACACCTTC. Its translation: CASSGDRWHGYTF.